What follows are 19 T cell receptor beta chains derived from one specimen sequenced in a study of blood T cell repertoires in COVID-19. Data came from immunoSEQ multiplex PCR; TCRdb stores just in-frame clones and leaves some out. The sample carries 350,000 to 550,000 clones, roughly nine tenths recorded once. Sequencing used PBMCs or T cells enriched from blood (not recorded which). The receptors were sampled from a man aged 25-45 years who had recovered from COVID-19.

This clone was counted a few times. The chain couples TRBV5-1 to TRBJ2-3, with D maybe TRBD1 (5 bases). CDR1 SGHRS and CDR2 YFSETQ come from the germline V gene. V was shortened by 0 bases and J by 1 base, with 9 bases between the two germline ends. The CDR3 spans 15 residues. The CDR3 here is CASSLEGIGTDTQYF. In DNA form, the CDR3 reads TGCGCCAGCAGCTTGGAGGGGATTGGCACAGATACGCAGTATTTT.

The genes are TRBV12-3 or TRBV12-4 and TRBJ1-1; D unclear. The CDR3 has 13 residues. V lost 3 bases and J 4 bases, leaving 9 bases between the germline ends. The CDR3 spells CASSLSTVTEAFF. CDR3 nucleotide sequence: TGTGCCAGCAGTTTGTCTACGGTCACTGAAGCTTTCTTT.

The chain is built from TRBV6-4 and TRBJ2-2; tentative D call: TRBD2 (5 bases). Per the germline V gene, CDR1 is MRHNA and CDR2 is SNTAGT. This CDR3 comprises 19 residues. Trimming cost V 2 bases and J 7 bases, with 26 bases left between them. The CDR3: CASSDRWGRRARTSGELFF. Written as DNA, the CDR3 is TGTGCCAGCAGTGACCGATGGGGAAGGCGGGCTCGTACTAGCGGGGAGCTGTTTTTT.

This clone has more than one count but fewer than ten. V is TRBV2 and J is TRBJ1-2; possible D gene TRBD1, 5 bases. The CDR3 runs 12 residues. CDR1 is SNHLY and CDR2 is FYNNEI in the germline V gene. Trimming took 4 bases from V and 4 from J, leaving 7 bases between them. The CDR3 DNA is TGTGCCAGCAGTGGACAGATCTATGGCTACACCTTC. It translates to CASSGQIYGYTF.

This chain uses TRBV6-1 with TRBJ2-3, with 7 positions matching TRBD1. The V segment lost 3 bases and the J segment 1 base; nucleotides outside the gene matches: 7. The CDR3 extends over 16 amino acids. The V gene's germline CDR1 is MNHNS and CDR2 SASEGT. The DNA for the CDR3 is TGTGCCAGCAGTGACCCGCCACAGGGGCGCACAGATACGCAGTATTTT. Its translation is CASSDPPQGRTDTQYF.

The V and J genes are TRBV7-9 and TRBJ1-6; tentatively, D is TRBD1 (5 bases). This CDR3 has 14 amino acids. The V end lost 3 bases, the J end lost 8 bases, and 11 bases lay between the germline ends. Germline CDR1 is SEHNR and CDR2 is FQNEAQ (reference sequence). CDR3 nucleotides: TGTGCCAGCAGCTTGGAGGGGTTAGATTCACCCCTCCACTTT. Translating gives CASSLEGLDSPLHF.

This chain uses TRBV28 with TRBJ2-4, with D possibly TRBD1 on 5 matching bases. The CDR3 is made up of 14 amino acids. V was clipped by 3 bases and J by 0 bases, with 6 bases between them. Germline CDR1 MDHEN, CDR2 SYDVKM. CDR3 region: CASSFQGAKNIQYF. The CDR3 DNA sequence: TGTGCCAGCAGTTTTCAGGGAGCCAAAAACATTCAGTACTTC.

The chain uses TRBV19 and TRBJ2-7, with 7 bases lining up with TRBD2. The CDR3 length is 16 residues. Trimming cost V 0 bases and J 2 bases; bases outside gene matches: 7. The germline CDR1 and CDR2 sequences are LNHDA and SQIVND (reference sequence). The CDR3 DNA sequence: TGTGCCAGTAGTATAGATCGGGCTAGCGGAACCTACGAGCAGTACTTC. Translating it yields CASSIDRASGTYEQYF.

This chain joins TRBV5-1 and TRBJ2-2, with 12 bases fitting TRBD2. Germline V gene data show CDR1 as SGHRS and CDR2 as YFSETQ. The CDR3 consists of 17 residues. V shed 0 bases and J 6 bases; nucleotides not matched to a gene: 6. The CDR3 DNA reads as TGCGCCAGCAGCTTGGGACTAGCGGGAGTATCGCCCGGGGAGCTGTTTTTT. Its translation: CASSLGLAGVSPGELFF.

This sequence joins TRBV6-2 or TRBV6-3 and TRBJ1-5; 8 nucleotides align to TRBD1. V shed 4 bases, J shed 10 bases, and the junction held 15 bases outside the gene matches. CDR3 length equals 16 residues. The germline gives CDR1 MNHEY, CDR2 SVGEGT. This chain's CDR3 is CASSSAGQAPGAPQHF. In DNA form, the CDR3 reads TGTGCCAGCAGTTCCGCGGGACAGGCCCCAGGAGCACCCCAGCATTTT.

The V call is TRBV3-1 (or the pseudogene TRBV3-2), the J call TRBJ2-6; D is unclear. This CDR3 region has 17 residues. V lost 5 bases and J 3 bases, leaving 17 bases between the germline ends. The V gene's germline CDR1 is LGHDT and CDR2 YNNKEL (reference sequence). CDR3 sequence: CASSSAFLRGGANVLTF. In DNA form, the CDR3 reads TGTGCCAGCAGCTCCGCTTTTTTGCGAGGTGGGGCCAACGTCCTGACTTTC.

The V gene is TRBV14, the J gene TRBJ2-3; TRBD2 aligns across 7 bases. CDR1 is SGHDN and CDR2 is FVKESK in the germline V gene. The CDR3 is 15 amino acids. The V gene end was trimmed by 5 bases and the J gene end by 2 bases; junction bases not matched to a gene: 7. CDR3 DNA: TGTGCCAGCAGCAGAGCGGGGTCCTTCACAGATACGCAGTATTTT. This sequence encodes CASSRAGSFTDTQYF.

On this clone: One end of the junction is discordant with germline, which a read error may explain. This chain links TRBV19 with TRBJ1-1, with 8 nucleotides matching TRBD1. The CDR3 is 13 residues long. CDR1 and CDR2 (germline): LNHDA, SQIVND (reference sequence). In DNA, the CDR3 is TGTGCCAGCAGTACAGGGGGTGACACTGAAGCTTTCTTT. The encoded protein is CASSTGGDTEAFF.

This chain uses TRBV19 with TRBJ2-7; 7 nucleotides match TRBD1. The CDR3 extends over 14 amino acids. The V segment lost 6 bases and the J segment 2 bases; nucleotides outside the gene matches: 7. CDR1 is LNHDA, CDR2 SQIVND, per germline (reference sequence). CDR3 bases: TGTGCCAGTAGCGAACAGGGGTTCGCCTACGAGCAGTACTTC. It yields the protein CASSEQGFAYEQYF.

CDR3 nucleotides: TGTGCCAGCAGCCCTGGACTAGCGGGCTTAGCAGGCGAGCAGTACTTC. This codes for CASSPGLAGLAGEQYF. The chain couples TRBV7-2 to TRBJ2-7, with TRBD2 matching 11 bases. CDR3 length: 16 amino acids. V dropped 5 bases and J dropped 6; count of bases not matched to a gene: 12. CDR1 is SGHTA, CDR2 FQGNSA, per germline.

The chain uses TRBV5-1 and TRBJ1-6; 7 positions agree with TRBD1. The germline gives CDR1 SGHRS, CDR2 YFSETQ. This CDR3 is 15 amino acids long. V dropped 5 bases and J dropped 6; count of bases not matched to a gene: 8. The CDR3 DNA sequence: TGCGCCAGCAGGCCGACAGGGACTAGTAATTCACCCCTCCACTTT. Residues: CASRPTGTSNSPLHF.

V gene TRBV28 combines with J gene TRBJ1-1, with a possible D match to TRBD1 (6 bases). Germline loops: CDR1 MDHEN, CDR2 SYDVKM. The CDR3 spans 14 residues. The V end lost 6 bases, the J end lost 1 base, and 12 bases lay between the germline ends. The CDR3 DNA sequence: TGTGCCAGCAGATCCCTACAGGGGAACACTGAAGCTTTCTTT. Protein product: CASRSLQGNTEAFF.

The CDR3 DNA reads as TGTGCCAGCACCCCTCCGGGAAATTCACCCCTCCACTTT. Encoded protein: CASTPPGNSPLHF. This chain links TRBV12-3 or TRBV12-4 with TRBJ1-6; D is uncertain. CDR3 length equals 13 residues. V lost 7 bases, J lost 7 bases, and 11 bases lay in between.

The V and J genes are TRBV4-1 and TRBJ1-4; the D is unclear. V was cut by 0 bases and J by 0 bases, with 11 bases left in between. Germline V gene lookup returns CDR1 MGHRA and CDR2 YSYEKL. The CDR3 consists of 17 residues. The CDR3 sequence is CASSQEAFFSTNEKLFF. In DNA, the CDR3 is TGCGCCAGCAGCCAAGAGGCCTTCTTCTCAACTAATGAAAAACTGTTTTTT.